Detailed here is one T cell receptor (beta chain). The specificity of this receptor is unknown. No base-level quality is on record; no much larger clone is a single base apart. This sample stems from a study of blood T cell repertoires in COVID-19 (dated by TCRdb to 2019 to 2021). With regard to the full study: Collaborator samples came from the United States, Italy and Spain and covered acute and convalescent phases of COVID-19. The repertoires were made available in a free public database intended to serve as a resource for research on the immune response to SARS-CoV-2. The sample metadata nearly always contained a de-identified subject ID, COVID-19 status, age in years and sex. HLA class I and class II types, where available, came from metadata supplied by the sample provider rather than from assay-based typing. The material from the prospective study consisted of cDNA or gDNA derived from T cells, B-cell-depleted T cells, or PBMCs. The samples were drawn from the first 160 participants of the ongoing ImmuneRACE study and from over a thousand subjects provided by 6 global collaborators. The dataset comprised deeply sampled blood TCRbeta repertoires from subjects exposed to, actively infected with, or recovered from COVID-19. What the research found in general, with its limitations: Clinical and demographic metadata were provided uncurated, with the amount varying by source and participant.

The germline V gene gives CDR1 as KGHSH and CDR2 as LQKENI. The trim is 8 bases for V and 2 bases for J, with a gap of 22 bases between the germline ends. Taken from cysteine to phenylalanine, the CDR3 has 16 residues. Left in the record is the CDR3 DNA by itself, 48 bases read in frame from the first base. Participants in the prospective study were aged 18 to 89 years, lived in about two dozen United States geographic areas, and enrolled through a virtual design. To assign participants to cohorts, the prospective study relied on clinical history that participants themselves reported in a screening survey and a study questionnaire. Mobile phlebotomists in the prospective study collected whole blood, serum and a nasopharyngeal or oropharyngeal swab from every participant. Participants in the prospective study had the option to provide additional blood draws and questionnaires over a roughly 2-month period. Prospective study blood samples were shipped either frozen or at room temperature before DNA extraction.

TCRbeta CDR3 regions were amplified from genomic DNA by means of the immunoSEQ Assay, a bias-controlled multiplex PCR. In the source study's methods: The number of nucleated cells in each sample was estimated from the amplification of reference gene primers within the assay. Sequence reads were collapsed and filtered to measure the absolute abundance of every unique TCRbeta CDR3 rearrangement. For each sample, productive Simpson clonality was calculated as the square root of Simpson's diversity index across productive rearrangements. TCRdb took this table from immuneACCESS and kept in-frame rearrangements with V and J called. Such tables lack part of the clones; where checked against another copy, unresolved V genes explain under half of the gap, and the rest is unexplained. V, J and clone size are taken as reported in that table, and D and trimming were inferred from the DNA itself. The sample has 200,000 to 250,000 clones on record, approximately 85% of them singletons. 9.1% of the sample rests with the top ten.

The specimen sequenced was PBMCs or T cells enriched from blood (not recorded which). The sequence links TRBV18 to TRBJ2-7; tentative D gene TRBD2, with 6 bases matching. The origin of this receptor is a woman between 45 and 65 years old with acute COVID-19. This receptor carries the CDR3 CASGVTGTSPAYEQYF. The nucleotides are TGTGCCAGCGGAGTCACCGGGACTTCTCCGGCCTACGAGCAGTACTTC.